The sequence of this T cell receptor (beta chain) was determined in a study of early T cells in non-severe SARS-CoV-2 infection. The germline gives CDR1 MNHEY, CDR2 SVGAGI. There are 15 residues in the CDR3. J lost 0 bases, V lost 2 bases, and 3 bases had no gene match. One entry per CDR3 protein results from TCRdb running MiXCR on the 5' RACE reads. The sample has about 64,000 distinct CDR3 sequences; roughly 18% are singletons. The chain carries TRBV6-5 and TRBJ1-1, with TRBD1 matching 7 bases. The sequence came from an adult who was a healthcare worker with PCR-confirmed SARS-CoV-2 infection or an uninfected control (not recorded which). The material was whole blood, obtained at baseline. The CDR3: CASSYSQGVNTEAFF. CDR3 coding DNA: TGTGCCAGCAGTTACAGCCAGGGGGTGAACACTGAAGCTTTCTTT.